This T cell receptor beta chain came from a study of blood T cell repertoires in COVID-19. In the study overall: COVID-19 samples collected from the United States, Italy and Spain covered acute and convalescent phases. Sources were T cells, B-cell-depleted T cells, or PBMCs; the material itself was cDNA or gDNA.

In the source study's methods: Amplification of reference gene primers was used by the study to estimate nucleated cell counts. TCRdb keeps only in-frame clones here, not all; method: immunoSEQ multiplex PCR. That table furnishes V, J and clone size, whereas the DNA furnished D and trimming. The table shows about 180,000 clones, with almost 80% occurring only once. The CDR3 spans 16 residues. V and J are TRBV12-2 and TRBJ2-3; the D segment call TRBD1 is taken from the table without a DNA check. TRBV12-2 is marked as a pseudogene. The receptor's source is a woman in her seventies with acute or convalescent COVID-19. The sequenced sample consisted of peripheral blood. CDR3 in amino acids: CASRSDRDRSTDTQYF. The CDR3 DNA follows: TGTGCAAGTCGCTCAGACCGGGACAGGTCCACAGATACGCAGTATTTT.